One and the same sample provided the 27 T cell receptor beta chains below, sequenced in a study of vaccination effects on CD4 cells after COVID-19. These receptors' targets are unknown. The method was immunoSEQ multiplex PCR; TCRdb's version includes in-frame clones alone and lacks a portion of them. This table holds 13,000 to 15,000 clones, 80% found once. Sequencing in the ViraFEST assay came after antigen-specific CD4+ T cells had been expanded with viral peptide pools, which were used to stimulate PBMC. Subsequent to a culture period of roughly 11 days, CD4+ T cells were isolated. Convalescent patients had PCR-confirmed SARS-CoV-2 infection between March and December 2020. Either the BNT162b2 or mRNA-1273 vaccine was given to participants in two doses. Sequenced here: CD4+ T cells from PBMCs cultured with SARS-CoV-2 spike peptides, sampled after COVID-19 vaccination. All receptors derive from a human donor who had a prior SARS-CoV-2 infection.

The CDR3 nucleotides read TGTGCCAGCAGTTTGGTGTACGGGAGGGCTTTCTTT. Protein product: CASSLVYGRAFF. The chain combines TRBV12-3 or TRBV12-4 with TRBJ1-1, with D hard to call. V was clipped by 3 bases and J by 11 bases, with 13 bases between them. This CDR3 has 12 amino acids.

The rearrangement uses TRBV5-1 and TRBJ2-7; no clear D. This CDR3 is 13 amino acids long. Trimming removed 0 bases at V and 2 bases at J, with 6 bases between. Germline assignment: CDR1 SGHRS and CDR2 YFSETQ. CDR3 protein: CASSLVEPYEQYF. The CDR3 nucleotides read TGCGCCAGCAGCTTGGTTGAACCCTACGAGCAGTACTTC.

This chain joins TRBV30 and TRBJ2-4, with D perhaps being TRBD1 or TRBD2 (5 bases each). Trimming took off 3 bases at V and 8 bases at J, with 14 bases between the two ends. This CDR3 region has 13 residues. Germline V gene data show CDR1 as GTSNPN and CDR2 as SVGIG (reference sequence). CDR3 nucleotide sequence: TGTGCCTGGAGCGGAGAGGGGCCGGACATTCAGTACTTC. This codes for CAWSGEGPDIQYF.

The chain couples TRBV10-3 to TRBJ2-7, with D perhaps matching TRBD1 (5 bases). V was trimmed by 6 bases and J by 3 bases, leaving 9 bases between them. CDR3 length: 12 amino acids. In germline, CDR1 is ENHRY, CDR2 SYGVKD. In nucleotides, the CDR3 is TGTGCCATCAGGCCCCAGGGCTACGAGCAGTACTTC. As protein: CAIRPQGYEQYF.

The V call is TRBV19, the J call TRBJ1-3, with D hard to call. Germline values: CDR1 LNHDA, CDR2 SQIVND (reference sequence). CDR3 size: 16 residues. The V gene lost 3 bases and the J gene lost 2 bases, with 14 bases spanning the gap. The CDR3 DNA is TGTGCCAGTAGTATCTCAATTGTGGGCCCTGGAAACACCATATATTTT. Translated: CASSISIVGPGNTIYF.

The rearrangement joins TRBV5-1 to TRBJ1-2; TRBD1 agrees at 12 bases. V lost 2 bases to trimming and J lost 6 bases; unmatched junction nucleotides: 11. Germline V gene sequence: CDR1 SGHRS, CDR2 YFSETQ. This CDR3 region has 17 residues. The CDR3: CASSFSHGTGGQDGYTF. In DNA, the CDR3 is TGCGCCAGCAGCTTCTCTCACGGGACAGGGGGCCAGGATGGCTACACCTTC.

The chain carries TRBV21-1 and TRBJ2-1; TRBD2 reflects the table's D call only, with no check against the DNA. TRBV21-1 is a recognized pseudogene. The length of the CDR3 is 16 residues. In nucleotides, the CDR3 is TGTGCCAGCACCGAGAAAGGGACTAGCGGATACAATGAGCAGTTCTTC. It codes for CASTEKGTSGYNEQFF.

By proportion, this clone is medium-sized (0.01 to 0.1%). The chain has TRBV4-3 and TRBJ2-3; D may be TRBD2 (6 bases). CDR3 length: 16 amino acids. Trimming removed 0 bases from V and 6 bases from J, with 16 bases in between. The germline gives CDR1 LGHNA, CDR2 YSLEER. DNA of the CDR3: TGCGCCAGCAGCCAAGATGGGCGGGACCCCGGGGATACGCAGTATTTT. It codes for CASSQDGRDPGDTQYF.

The V call is TRBV27, the J call TRBJ1-4, with TRBD1 matching 10 bases. The CDR3 loop spans 15 amino acids. With 5 bases clipped from V and 8 bases from J, the junction kept 8 bases outside the gene matches. CDR1 and CDR2 (germline): MNHEY, SMNVEV (reference sequence). The CDR3 is CASSRLRDRGEKLFF. The CDR3 DNA reads TGTGCCAGCAGTCGTTTGCGGGACAGGGGAGAAAAACTGTTTTTT.

This clone was counted only a few times. This rearrangement joins TRBV27 to TRBJ1-2; the match to TRBD1 covers 8 bases. The V gene's germline CDR1 is MNHEY and CDR2 SMNVEV (reference sequence). V lost 8 bases and J lost 8; bases outside the gene matches: 13. This CDR3 has 14 amino acids. As DNA, the CDR3 is TGTGCCAGCGGAGGGGCAGGGGGCGCCGGGGGCTACACCTTC. Amino acid sequence: CASGGAGGAGGYTF.

The J gene is TRBJ1-5, the V gene TRBV15; tentative D call: TRBD1 (5 bases). The length of the CDR3 is 16 residues. CDR1 is LNHNV, CDR2 YYDKDF, per germline (reference sequence). V was shortened by 1 base and J by 6 bases, with 16 bases between the two germline ends. The CDR3, as DNA: TGTGCCACCAGCAGAGGAGGGGTGACAGCGGCTCAGCCCCAGCATTTT. It encodes CATSRGGVTAAQPQHF.

Only a few counts were recorded for this clone. The V call is TRBV5-4, the J call TRBJ2-1; 8 bases fit TRBD2. Germline CDR1 is SGHNT and CDR2 is YYREEE (reference sequence). This CDR3 comprises 15 residues. V shed 1 base and J 8 bases; nucleotides not matched to a gene: 8. CDR3 in amino acids: CASSLSGGMWYEQFF. The CDR3 nucleotides are TGTGCCAGCAGCTTGTCGGGGGGGATGTGGTATGAGCAGTTCTTC.

The chain carries TRBV5-1 and TRBJ2-5; D perhaps matches TRBD2 (5 bases). The V gene lost 4 bases and the J gene lost 5 bases, with 15 bases spanning the gap. The germline V gene has CDR1 SGHRS and CDR2 YFSETQ. The CDR3 sequence is 14 residues long. CDR3 in amino acids: CASSPADRGETQYF. For the CDR3, the DNA is TGCGCCAGCAGCCCCGCCGACCGCGGGGAGACCCAGTACTTC.

The chain has TRBV20-1 and TRBJ1-6; D is possibly TRBD1 (5 bases). Looked up from germline, CDR1 is DFQATT and CDR2 is SNEGSKA (reference sequence). V dropped 3 bases and J dropped 8 bases, with 11 bases sitting between them. This CDR3 has 13 residues. The CDR3 sequence: CSASGGWDSPLHF. DNA for the CDR3: TGCAGTGCTAGTGGGGGGTGGGATTCACCCCTCCACTTT.

This rearrangement joins TRBV6-4 to TRBJ1-1; D is undetermined. Trimming removed 9 bases from V and 6 bases from J, with 17 bases in between. The CDR3 is 13 residues long. The germline V gene encodes CDR1 MRHNA and CDR2 SNTAGT. CDR3: CARTERRHAEAFF. In DNA, the CDR3 is TGTGCCAGGACTGAACGAAGACACGCTGAAGCTTTCTTT.

This chain connects TRBV12-5 to TRBJ1-5; the D gene is possibly TRBD1 (6 bases). This CDR3 has 16 residues. Germline CDR1 LGHNT, CDR2 FRNRAP. The V end was cut by 0 bases, the J end by 0 bases, with 9 bases between. The chain's CDR3 is CASGLVQGDSNQPQHF. The CDR3 nucleotides are TGTGCTAGTGGTTTGGTACAGGGAGATAGCAATCAGCCCCAGCATTTT.

This clone was picked up a small number of times. Here the CDR3 DNA reads TGTGCCAGTAGTCCACCTCTAGCGTGGCATGAGCAGTTCTTC. Translated: CASSPPLAWHEQFF. The chain uses TRBV19 and TRBJ2-1, with D perhaps TRBD2 (6 bases). The CDR3 has 14 residues. The germline gives CDR1 LNHDA, CDR2 SQIVND (reference sequence). V was cut by 5 bases and J by 8 bases, with 16 bases left in between.

This chain links TRBV5-1 with TRBJ2-3; a weak D match, TRBD1 (6 bases). Trimming shortened V by 0 bases and J by 5 bases, and 10 bases separated the two germline ends. CDR3 length equals 14 residues. Germline V lookup: CDR1 SGHRS, CDR2 YFSETQ. The CDR3 protein is CASSLEGRGDTQYF. The CDR3 bases are TGCGCCAGCAGCTTGGAGGGCAGGGGAGATACGCAGTATTTT.

CDR3 sequence: CAWGLVYNEQFF. In DNA, the CDR3 is TGTGCCTGGGGGCTGGTGTACAATGAGCAGTTCTTC. This chain connects TRBV30 to TRBJ2-1, with no clear D. V was pared by 5 bases and J by 4 bases, with 9 bases between. Germline V gene lookup returns CDR1 GTSNPN and CDR2 SVGIG (reference sequence). The CDR3 has 12 residues.

This chain connects TRBV3-1 (or the pseudogene TRBV3-2) to TRBJ1-4, with unresolved D. This CDR3 comprises 14 residues. Trimming removed 1 base from V and 4 bases from J, with 7 bases in between. The germline V gene encodes CDR1 LGHDT and CDR2 YNNKEL (reference sequence). This chain's CDR3 is CASSQGISNEKLFF. The CDR3, as DNA: TGTGCCAGCAGCCAAGGGATCAGTAATGAAAAACTGTTTTTT.

J is TRBJ2-3 and V is TRBV10-3, with 9 bases that match TRBD2. After removal of 4 bases from V and 0 bases from J, the junction contained 2 bases not matched to a gene. CDR3 length: 15 residues. CDR1 and CDR2 (germline): ENHRY, SYGVKD. The CDR3 here is CAISALAGSTDTQYF. The CDR3 DNA reads as TGTGCCATCAGTGCACTAGCGGGTAGCACAGATACGCAGTATTTT.

The table lists this clone with a few counts. The chain couples TRBV3-1 (or the pseudogene TRBV3-2) to TRBJ1-6; no clear D. V lost 0 bases, J lost 7 bases, and 4 bases lay in between. The CDR3 consists of 13 residues. In germline, CDR1 is LGHDT, CDR2 YNNKEL (reference sequence). CDR3 sequence: CASSQDKNSPLHF. In DNA form, the CDR3 reads TGTGCCAGCAGCCAAGACAAAAATTCACCCCTCCACTTT.

The chain carries TRBV3-1 (or the pseudogene TRBV3-2) and TRBJ2-5; D may be TRBD1 (6 bases). Trimming shortened V by 2 bases and J by 7 bases, and 14 bases separated the two germline ends. Germline lookup yields CDR1 LGHDT and CDR2 YNNKEL (reference sequence). The CDR3 is 14 amino acids. This chain's CDR3 is CASSQKRGTGTQYF. CDR3 coding DNA: TGTGCCAGCAGCCAAAAAAGGGGGACGGGGACCCAGTACTTC.

The chain recombines TRBV7-3 with TRBJ2-7; the match to TRBD1 covers 7 bases. Unmatched junction bases numbered 5, after V lost 5 bases and J lost 1 base. This CDR3 has 14 residues. Per germline, CDR1 SGHTA and CDR2 FQGTGA. The DNA of the CDR3 is TGTGCCAGCAGCCGGGACAGCCAATCCTACGAGCAGTACTTC. Protein: CASSRDSQSYEQYF.

The table lists this clone with a count of one. This rearrangement joins TRBV18 to TRBJ1-5; a weak D match, TRBD1 (6 bases). The length of the CDR3 is 14 residues. V was trimmed by 3 bases and J by 7 bases, leaving 13 bases between them. The V gene's germline CDR1 is KGHSH and CDR2 LQKENI. DNA for the CDR3: TGTGCCAGCTCACCCACGGTAGGGGGACAGCCCCAGCATTTT. Its translation is CASSPTVGGQPQHF.

This sequence joins TRBV11-1 and TRBJ2-4; 8 bases map to TRBD1. This CDR3 has 14 amino acids. Germline CDR1 reads SGHAT; CDR2 reads FQDESV (reference sequence). With 1 base clipped from V and 9 bases from J, the junction kept 5 bases outside the gene matches. CDR3 DNA: TGTGCCAGCAGCTTAGACAGGGGGTTGAGCATTCAGTACTTC. Translation gives CASSLDRGLSIQYF.

V is TRBV7-3 and J is TRBJ2-5; TRBD1 is a possible D gene (6 bases). Germline loops: CDR1 SGHTA, CDR2 FQGTGA. CDR3 size: 13 residues. Trimming pared 3 bases from V and 9 bases from J, leaving 14 bases between. The CDR3 is CASSFLSEGAQYF. In nucleotides, the CDR3 is TGTGCCAGCAGCTTCCTTTCCGAGGGGGCCCAGTACTTC.